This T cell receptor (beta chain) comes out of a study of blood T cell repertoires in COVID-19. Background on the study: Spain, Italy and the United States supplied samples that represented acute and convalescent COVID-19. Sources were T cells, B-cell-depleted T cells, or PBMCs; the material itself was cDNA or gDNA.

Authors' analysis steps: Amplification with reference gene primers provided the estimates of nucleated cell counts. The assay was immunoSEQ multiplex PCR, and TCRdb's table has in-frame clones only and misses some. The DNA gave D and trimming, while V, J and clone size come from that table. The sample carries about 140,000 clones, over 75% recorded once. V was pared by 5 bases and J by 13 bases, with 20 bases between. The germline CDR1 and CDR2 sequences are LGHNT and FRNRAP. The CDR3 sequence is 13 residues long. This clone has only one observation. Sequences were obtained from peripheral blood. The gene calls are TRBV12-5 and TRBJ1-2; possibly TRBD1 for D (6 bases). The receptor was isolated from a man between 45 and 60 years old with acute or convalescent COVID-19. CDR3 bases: TGTGCTAGTGGTCCCAGTGGGGGCGGCGCCGTCACCTTC. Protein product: CASGPSGGGAVTF.